These 11 T cell receptor beta chains were sequenced from one sample in a study of CD4 T cells in relation to SARS-CoV-2 and coronaviruses. What these receptors recognize is not known. The table came from immunoSEQ multiplex PCR; TCRdb's copy has only in-frame clones and leaves some out. This table holds about 11,000 clones, 80% to 90% found once. Before the COVID-19 pandemic, during about 2011-2019, CD4+ T cells were taken from unexposed donors. The cells were cultured for under twelve days before CD4+ T cells were isolated. Material: CD4+ T cells from PBMCs, cultured in vitro. These receptors were collected from a human donor in good health.

The V gene is TRBV24-1, the J gene TRBJ2-5; D not certain. The V gene lost 3 bases and the J gene lost 5 bases, with 15 bases spanning the gap. Germline V lookup: CDR1 KGHDR, CDR2 SFDVKD. CDR3 length: 15 residues. The CDR3 spells CATSDPSDLPETQYF. Written as DNA, the CDR3 is TGTGCCACCAGTGATCCCAGTGATCTCCCCGAGACCCAGTACTTC.

The chain employs TRBV21-1 and TRBJ2-2; TRBD1, the D gene given by the table, was not confirmed from the DNA. TRBV21-1 is recorded as a pseudogene. This CDR3 is 16 amino acids long. In DNA form, the CDR3 reads TGTGCCAGCAGCAAACATGAGACAGGGTACACCGGGGAGCTGTTTTTT. Amino acid sequence: CASSKHETGYTGELFF.

This clone was observed a handful of times. The chain joins TRBV4-1 to TRBJ2-7; 9 bases fit TRBD2. Unmatched junction bases numbered 8, after V lost 2 bases and J lost 0 bases. This CDR3 is 17 amino acids long. Germline V CDR1 and CDR2: MGHRA, YSYEKL. CDR3 amino acids: CASSQYPAGGPSYEQYF. CDR3 nucleotide sequence: TGCGCCAGCAGCCAATACCCAGCGGGAGGTCCCTCCTACGAGCAGTACTTC.

Concerning this clone itself: The germline gene is not matched at one end of the junction; a read error may be the cause. The chain recombines TRBV5-5 with TRBJ2-1; either TRBD1 or TRBD2 may supply D (5 bases each). CDR3 length: 14 residues. CDR1 SGHKS and CDR2 YYEKEE come from the germline V gene (reference sequence). CDR3 bases: TGTGCCAGCAGCCCGATACCCGAGACTACTCTGGGGGTCTTC. It is translated as CASSPIPETTLGVF.

V gene TRBV11-3 combines with J gene TRBJ2-2, with TRBD2 identical over 7 bases. V gave up 5 bases and J gave up 7 bases; unmatched junction bases: 10. The V gene's germline CDR1 is SGHNT and CDR2 YENEEA. The CDR3 has 15 amino acids. The CDR3 protein is CASSASLAYGGELFF. The CDR3, as DNA: TGTGCCAGCAGCGCCTCACTAGCGTATGGCGGGGAGCTGTTTTTT. The variable domain in full, completed from reference TRBV11-3 and TRBJ2-2, reads EAGVVQSPRYKIIEKKQPVAFWCNPISGHNTLYWYLQNLGQGPELLIRYENEEAVDDSQLPKDRFSAERLKGVDSTLKIQPAELGDSAVYLCASSASLAYGGELFFGEGSRLTVL.

The chain links TRBV19 to TRBJ2-4; D gene unclear. The V and J ends lost 4 bases and 1 base respectively, with 17 bases between them. The CDR3 is 17 amino acids. The germline CDR1 and CDR2 sequences are LNHDA and SQIVND (reference sequence). In DNA, the CDR3 is TGTGCCAGTAGTACCCGCCAGGAATTTTCGGCCAAAAACATTCAGTACTTC. It encodes CASSTRQEFSAKNIQYF.

V gene TRBV13 combines with J gene TRBJ2-3, with a weak D call TRBD2 (6 bases). The CDR3 is made up of 16 amino acids. The germline V gene has CDR1 PRHDT and CDR2 FYEKMQ (reference sequence). Trimming pared 4 bases from V and 1 base from J, leaving 15 bases between. CDR3 coding DNA: TGTGCCAGCAGCTCTAGCGATGGCGGCGGCACAGATACGCAGTATTTT. Its translation: CASSSSDGGGTDTQYF.

This chain connects TRBV7-3 to TRBJ2-5, with D perhaps being TRBD1 or TRBD2 (7 bases each). Trimming left V 5 bases short and J 5 bases short, with 21 bases between. Germline V gives CDR1 SGHTA, CDR2 FQGTGA. The CDR3 totals 16 residues. CDR3 sequence (DNA): TGTGCCAGCAGCCTTCAGGGAGGGGGCCTAGGGGAGACCCAGTACTTC. As protein: CASSLQGGGLGETQYF.

The J gene is TRBJ2-3, the V gene TRBV7-6; possibly TRBD2 for D (6 bases). The CDR3 extends over 15 amino acids. V lost 1 base, J lost 7 bases, and 15 bases lay in between. Germline-derived CDR1 and CDR2 are SGHVS and FNYEAQ. The CDR3 nucleotides read TGTGCCAGCAGCTTAGAGGGCGGGGTGGGGCATACGCAGTATTTT. This encodes CASSLEGGVGHTQYF.

CDR3 protein: CASSLASGGAYNEQFF. CDR3 coding DNA: TGTGCCAGCAGCTTAGCTAGCGGGGGGGCTTACAATGAGCAGTTCTTC. The rearrangement links TRBV7-2 to TRBJ2-1; 11 positions agree with TRBD2. CDR1 is SGHTA, CDR2 FQGNSA, per germline. The CDR3 covers 16 residues. V lost 0 bases and J lost 4; bases outside the gene matches: 2.

This chain joins TRBV10-3 and TRBJ2-5, with TRBD2 matching 7 bases. The length of the CDR3 is 14 residues. Germline CDR1 and CDR2: ENHRY and SYGVKD. V shed 2 bases and J 7 bases; nucleotides not matched to a gene: 7. CDR3 nucleotides: TGTGCCATCAGTGAGGAGGGGAGGGCCGGGACCCAGTACTTC. Its translation is CAISEEGRAGTQYF.